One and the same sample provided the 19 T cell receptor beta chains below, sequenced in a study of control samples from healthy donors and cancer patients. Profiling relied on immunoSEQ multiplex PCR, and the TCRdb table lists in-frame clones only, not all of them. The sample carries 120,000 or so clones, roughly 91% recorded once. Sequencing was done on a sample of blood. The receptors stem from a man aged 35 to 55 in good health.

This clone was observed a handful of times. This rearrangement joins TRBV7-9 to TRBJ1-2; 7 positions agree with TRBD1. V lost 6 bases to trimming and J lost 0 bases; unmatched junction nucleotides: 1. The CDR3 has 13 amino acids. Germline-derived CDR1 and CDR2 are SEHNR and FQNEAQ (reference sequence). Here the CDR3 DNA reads TGTGCCAGCAGGGGGACAGCTAACTATGGCTACACCTTC. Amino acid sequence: CASRGTANYGYTF.

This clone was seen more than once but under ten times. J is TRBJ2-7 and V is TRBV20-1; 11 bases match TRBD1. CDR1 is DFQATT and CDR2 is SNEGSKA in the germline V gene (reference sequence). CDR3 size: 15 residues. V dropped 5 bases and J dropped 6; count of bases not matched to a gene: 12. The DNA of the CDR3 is TGCAGTGCTGGTGGGACAGGGGGTTTTTATGGCGAGCAGTACTTC. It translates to CSAGGTGGFYGEQYF.

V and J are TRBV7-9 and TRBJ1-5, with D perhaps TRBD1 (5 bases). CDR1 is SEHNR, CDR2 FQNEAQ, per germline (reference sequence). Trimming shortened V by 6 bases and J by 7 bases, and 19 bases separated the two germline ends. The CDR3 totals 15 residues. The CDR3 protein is CASSRDAQGGQPQHF. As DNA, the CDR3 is TGTGCCAGCAGTCGGGACGCTCAGGGCGGGCAGCCCCAGCATTTT.

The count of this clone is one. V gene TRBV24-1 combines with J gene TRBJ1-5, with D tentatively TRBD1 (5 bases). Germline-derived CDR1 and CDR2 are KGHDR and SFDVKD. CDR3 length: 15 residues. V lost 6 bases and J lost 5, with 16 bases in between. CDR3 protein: CATSWGGTGDQPQHF. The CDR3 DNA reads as TGTGCCACCAGTTGGGGGGGGACGGGGGATCAGCCCCAGCATTTT.

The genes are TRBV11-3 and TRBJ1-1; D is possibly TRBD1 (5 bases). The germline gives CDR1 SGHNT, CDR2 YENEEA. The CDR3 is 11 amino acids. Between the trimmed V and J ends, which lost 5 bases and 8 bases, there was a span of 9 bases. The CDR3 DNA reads TGTGCCAGCAGCCGGAGGGGAGAAGCTTTCTTT. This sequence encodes CASSRRGEAFF.

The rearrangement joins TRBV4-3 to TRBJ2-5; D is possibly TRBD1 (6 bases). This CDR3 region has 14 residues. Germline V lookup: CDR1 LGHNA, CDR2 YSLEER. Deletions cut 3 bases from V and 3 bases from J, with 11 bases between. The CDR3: CASSQGHYKETQYF. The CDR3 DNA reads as TGCGCCAGCAGCCAGGGACATTACAAAGAGACCCAGTACTTC.

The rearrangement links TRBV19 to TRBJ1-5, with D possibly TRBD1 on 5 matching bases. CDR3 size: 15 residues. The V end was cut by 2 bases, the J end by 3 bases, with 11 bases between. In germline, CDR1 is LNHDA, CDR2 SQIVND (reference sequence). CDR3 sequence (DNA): TGTGCCAGTAGTATACGGGGGGGGAACAATCAGCCCCAGCATTTT. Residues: CASSIRGGNNQPQHF.

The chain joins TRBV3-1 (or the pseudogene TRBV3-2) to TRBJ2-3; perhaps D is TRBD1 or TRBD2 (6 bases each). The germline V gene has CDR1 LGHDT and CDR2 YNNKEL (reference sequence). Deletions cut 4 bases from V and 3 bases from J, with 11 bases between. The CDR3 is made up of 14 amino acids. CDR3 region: CASSLRGATDTQYF. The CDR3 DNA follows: TGTGCCAGCAGCCTAAGGGGGGCGACAGATACGCAGTATTTT.

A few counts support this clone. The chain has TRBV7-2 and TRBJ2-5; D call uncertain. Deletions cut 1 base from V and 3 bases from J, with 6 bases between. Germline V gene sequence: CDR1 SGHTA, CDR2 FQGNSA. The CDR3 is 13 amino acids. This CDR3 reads CASSLGHKETQYF. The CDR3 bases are TGTGCCAGCAGCTTAGGCCATAAAGAGACCCAGTACTTC.

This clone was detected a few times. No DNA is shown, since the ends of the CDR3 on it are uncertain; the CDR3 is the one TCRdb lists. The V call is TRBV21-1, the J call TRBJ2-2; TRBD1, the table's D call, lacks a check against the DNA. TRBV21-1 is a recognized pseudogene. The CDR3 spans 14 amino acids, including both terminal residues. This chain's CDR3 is CASSDSRGPGSCFF.

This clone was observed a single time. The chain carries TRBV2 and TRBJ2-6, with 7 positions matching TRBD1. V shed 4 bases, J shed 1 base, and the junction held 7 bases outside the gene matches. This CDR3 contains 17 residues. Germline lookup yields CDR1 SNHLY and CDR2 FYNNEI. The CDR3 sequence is CASSGDRDKSGANVLTF. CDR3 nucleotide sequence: TGTGCCAGCAGTGGCGACAGGGACAAGTCTGGGGCCAACGTCCTGACTTTC.

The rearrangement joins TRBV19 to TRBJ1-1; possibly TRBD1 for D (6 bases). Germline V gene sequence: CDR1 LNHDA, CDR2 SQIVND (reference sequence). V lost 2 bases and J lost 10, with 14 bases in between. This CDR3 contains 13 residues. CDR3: CASSIPTGIVAFF. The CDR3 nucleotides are TGTGCCAGTAGTATACCTACAGGGATCGTAGCTTTCTTT. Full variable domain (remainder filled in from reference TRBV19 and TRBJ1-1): DGGITQSPKYLFRKEGQNVTLSCEQNLNHDAMYWYRQDPGQGLRLIYYSQIVNDFQKGDIAEGYSVSREKKESFPLTVTSAQKNPTAFYLCASSIPTGIVAFFGQGTRLTVV.

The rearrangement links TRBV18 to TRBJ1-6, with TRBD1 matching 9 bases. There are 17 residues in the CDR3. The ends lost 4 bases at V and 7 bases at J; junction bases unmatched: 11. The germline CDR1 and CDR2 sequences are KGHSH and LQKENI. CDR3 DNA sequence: TGTGCCAGCTCACAACGACTAACCGGGACAGGGAATTCACCCCTCCACTTT. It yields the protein CASSQRLTGTGNSPLHF.

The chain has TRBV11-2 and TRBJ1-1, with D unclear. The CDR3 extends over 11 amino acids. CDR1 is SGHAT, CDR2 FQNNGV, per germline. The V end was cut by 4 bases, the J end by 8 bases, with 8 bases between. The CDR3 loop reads CASSSLGEAFF. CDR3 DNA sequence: TGTGCCAGCAGCTCCCTGGGCGAAGCTTTCTTT.

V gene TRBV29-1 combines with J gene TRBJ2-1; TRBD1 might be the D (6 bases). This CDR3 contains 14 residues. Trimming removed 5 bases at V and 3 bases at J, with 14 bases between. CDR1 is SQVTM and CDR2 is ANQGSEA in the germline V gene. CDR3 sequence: CSVSSSGVYNEQFF. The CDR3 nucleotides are TGCAGCGTTTCCTCGTCAGGGGTCTACAATGAGCAGTTCTTC.

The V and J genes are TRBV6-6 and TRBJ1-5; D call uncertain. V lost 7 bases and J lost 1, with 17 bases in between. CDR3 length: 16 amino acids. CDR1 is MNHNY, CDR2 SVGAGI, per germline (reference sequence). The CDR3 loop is CASTSGNRESNQPQHF. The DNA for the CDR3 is TGTGCCAGCACCTCCGGGAATAGGGAAAGCAATCAGCCCCAGCATTTT.

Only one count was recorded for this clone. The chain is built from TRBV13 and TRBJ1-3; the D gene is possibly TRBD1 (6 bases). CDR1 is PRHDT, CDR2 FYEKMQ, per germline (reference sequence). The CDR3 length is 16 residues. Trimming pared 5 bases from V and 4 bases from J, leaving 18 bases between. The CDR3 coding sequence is TGTGCCAGCAGCACCTCTACAGGGATCATCGGAAACACCATATATTTT. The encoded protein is CASSTSTGIIGNTIYF.

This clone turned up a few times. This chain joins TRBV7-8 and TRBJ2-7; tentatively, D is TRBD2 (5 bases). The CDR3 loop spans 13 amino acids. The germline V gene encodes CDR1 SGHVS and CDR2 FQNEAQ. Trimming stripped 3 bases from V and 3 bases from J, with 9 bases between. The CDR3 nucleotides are TGTGCCAGCAGCTTTGGGAGAAACTACGAGCAGTACTTC. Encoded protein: CASSFGRNYEQYF. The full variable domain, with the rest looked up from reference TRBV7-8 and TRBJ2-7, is GAGVSQSPRYKVAKRGQDVALRCDPISGHVSLFWYQQALGQGPEFLTYFQNEAQLDKSGLPSDRFFAERPEGSVSTLKIQRTQQEDSAVYLCASSFGRNYEQYFGPGTRLTVT.

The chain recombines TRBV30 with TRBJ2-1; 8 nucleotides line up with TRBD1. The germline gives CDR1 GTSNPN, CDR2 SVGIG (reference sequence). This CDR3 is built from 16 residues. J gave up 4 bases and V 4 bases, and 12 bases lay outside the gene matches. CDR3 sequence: CAWKLRGQAPYNEQFF. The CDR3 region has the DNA TGTGCCTGGAAGCTCAGGGGGCAAGCCCCTTACAATGAGCAGTTCTTC.